This TCR beta chain emerged from a study of cytomegalovirus exposure and HLA in healthy donors. The table lists this clone with a few counts. The PCR employed 60 Vbeta primers together with 13 Jbeta primers. Sequencing used immunoSEQ multiplex PCR; TCRdb keeps in-frame clones, though not all of them. The top ten clones hold 9.5% to 15% of a sample with about 73,000 clones, 65% to 85% of them seen once. V lost 4 bases to trimming and J lost 8 bases; unmatched junction nucleotides: 9. The CDR3 is made up of 14 amino acids. Looked up from germline, CDR1 is LGHNA and CDR2 is YSLEER. The gene calls are TRBV4-3 and TRBJ1-2; 8 bases map to TRBD1. Specimen: PBMCs. The sequence derives from a man in his 70s in good health and CMV-seronegative. This CDR3 reads CASSPQGATYGYTF. The CDR3, as DNA: TGCGCCAGCAGCCCGCAGGGGGCGACATACGGCTACACCTTC.